This is a list of T cell receptor beta chains from one sample in a study of CD8 T cells in ankylosing spondylitis. TCRdb fed the 5' RACE reads into MiXCR, producing one record per CDR3 protein. The profile shows about 540,000 distinct CDR3 sequences, about 13% of them singletons. Sequenced: blood, either unsorted or a sorted T cell fraction (not recorded which). Receptors originate from a male donor with ankylosing spondylitis. Both conserved end residues are part of each CDR3. Some rows have no size entry. The others give once, few or many, or a class for an expanded clone.

TRBV21-1 few CASSKGGETQYF
TRBV5-5 - CASSLAGVVYNEQFF
TRBV6-1 few CASSEMEGVNTEAFF
TRBV20-1 - CSASFGRSNQPQHF
TRBV11-2 - CASSRPGQAYNEQFF
TRBV20-1 - CSARDPSGAGPYNEQFF
TRBV20-1 few CSASRLAPGLNQPQHF
TRBV10-3 - CAISTQRETEAFF
TRBV14 - CASSQDIKETQYF
TRBV20-1 few CSVTGDTAETQYF
TRBV5-1 many CASKTSGEYNEQFF
TRBV5-5 - CASSAGGTLGEQFF
TRBV4-2 few CASSQDGQGAGPQHF
TRBV3-1 - CASSQTGNNEAFF
TRBV7-2 few CASSSRTSGRLDTQYF
TRBV7-7 - CASSPSVRDGTDTQYF
TRBV5-1 - CASSPGRTQETQYF
TRBV5-1 few CASSLAAQTSYNEQFF
TRBV15 few CATSRDAGGDTEAFF
TRBV12-3/TRBV12-4 - CASSLDTGGSYNEQFF
TRBV10-3 - CAIQRRGEKETQYF
TRBV4-1 few CASSQDPLGSTDTQYF
TRBV5-1 - CASSLDGLSNEQFF
TRBV18 few CASSPSLYTGELFF
TRBV29-1 - CSVQSGQGNTEAFF
TRBV3-1 - CASSPTRGSNNEQFF
TRBV7-9 many CASSFRGTNEKLFF
TRBV20-1 many CSATTGFMNTEAFF
TRBV5-1 - CASSLATPQETQYF
TRBV30 few CAGRMDRALNTEAFF
TRBV30 - CAWSVLAQIEAFF
TRBV5-1 many CASSLDGDTEAFF
TRBV5-1 few CASSPQQGGLSGNTIYF
TRBV20-1 many CSARRTSDLMVFF
TRBV3-1 - CASSQAPGPSSYNEQFF
TRBV4-2 - CASSKREGNNEQFF
TRBV29-1 - CSVYDIGYGYTF
TRBV20-1 many CSAGLPKTGFLQTQYF
TRBV2 - CASSGTAHTGELFF
TRBV19 - CASTLNGGAGQPQHF
TRBV24-1 few CATSERSGRTTYNEQFF
TRBV11-1 - CASSLLAGALLSGANVLTF
TRBV20-1 - CSASNSGVMNTEAFF
TRBV20-1 few CSARQGQGPLAKNIQYF
TRBV20-1 - CSAGTSGPYEQYF
TRBV30 - CAWSVDVWIGANVLTF
TRBV20-1 few CSALLPQGPPQGTQYF
TRBV29-1 few CSVSQGWNQPQHF